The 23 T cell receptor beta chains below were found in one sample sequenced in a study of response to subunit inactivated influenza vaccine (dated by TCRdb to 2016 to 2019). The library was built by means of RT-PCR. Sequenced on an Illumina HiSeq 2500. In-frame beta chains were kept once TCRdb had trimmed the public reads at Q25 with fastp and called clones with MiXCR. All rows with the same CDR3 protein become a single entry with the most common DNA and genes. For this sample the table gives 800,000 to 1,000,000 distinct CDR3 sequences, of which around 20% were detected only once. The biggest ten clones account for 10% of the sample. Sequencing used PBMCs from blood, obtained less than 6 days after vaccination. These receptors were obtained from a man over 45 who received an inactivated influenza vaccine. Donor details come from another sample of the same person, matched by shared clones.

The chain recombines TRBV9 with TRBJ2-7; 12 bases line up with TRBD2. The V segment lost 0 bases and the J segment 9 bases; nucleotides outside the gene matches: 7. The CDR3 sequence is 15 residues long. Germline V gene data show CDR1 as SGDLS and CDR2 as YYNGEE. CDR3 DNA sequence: TGTGCCAGCAGCGTAGGCTTAGGGACTAGCGGGTCGCAGTACTTC. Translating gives CASSVGLGTSGSQYF.

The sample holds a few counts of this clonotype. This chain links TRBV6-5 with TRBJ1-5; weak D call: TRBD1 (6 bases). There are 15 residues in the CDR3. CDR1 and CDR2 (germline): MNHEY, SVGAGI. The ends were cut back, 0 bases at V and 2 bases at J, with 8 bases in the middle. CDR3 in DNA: TGTGCCAGCAGTTACTCGTCAGGGGGCAATCAGCCCCAGCATTTT. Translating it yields CASSYSSGGNQPQHF.

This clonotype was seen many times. CDR3: CASSLGAGGNIQYF. The CDR3 DNA sequence: TGTGCCAGCAGCTTAGGAGCAGGGGGGAACATTCAGTACTTC. The chain recombines TRBV7-2 with TRBJ2-4; TRBD1 is a possible D gene (7 bases). The CDR3 length is 14 residues. Germline CDR1 and CDR2: SGHTA and FQGNSA. The V gene lost 1 base and the J gene lost 7 bases, with 11 bases spanning the gap.

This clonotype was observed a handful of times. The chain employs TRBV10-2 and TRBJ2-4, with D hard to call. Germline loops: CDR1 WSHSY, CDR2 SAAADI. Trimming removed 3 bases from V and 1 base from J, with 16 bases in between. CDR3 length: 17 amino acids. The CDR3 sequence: CASSEGPRSMAKNIQYF. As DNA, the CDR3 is TGCGCCAGCAGTGAAGGACCCCGATCTATGGCCAAAAACATTCAGTACTTC.

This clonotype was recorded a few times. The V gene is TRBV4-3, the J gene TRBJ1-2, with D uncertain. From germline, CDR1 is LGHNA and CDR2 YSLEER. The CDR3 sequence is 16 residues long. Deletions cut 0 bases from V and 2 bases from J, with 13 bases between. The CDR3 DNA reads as TGCGCCAGCAGCCAAGATATGGCCTGGGCAAACTATGGCTACACCTTC. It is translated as CASSQDMAWANYGYTF.

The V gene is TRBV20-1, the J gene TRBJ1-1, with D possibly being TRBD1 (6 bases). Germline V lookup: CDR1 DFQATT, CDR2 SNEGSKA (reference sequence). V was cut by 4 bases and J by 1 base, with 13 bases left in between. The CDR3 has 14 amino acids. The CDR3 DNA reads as TGCAGTGCTAACACAGGGAGTTCGAACACTGAAGCTTTCTTT. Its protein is CSANTGSSNTEAFF.

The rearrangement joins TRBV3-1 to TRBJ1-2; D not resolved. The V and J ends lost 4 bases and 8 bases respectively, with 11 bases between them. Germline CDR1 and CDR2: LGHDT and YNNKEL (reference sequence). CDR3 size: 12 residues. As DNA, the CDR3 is TGTGCCAGCAGCCCGGGCCCGGGCGGCTACACCTTC. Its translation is CASSPGPGGYTF. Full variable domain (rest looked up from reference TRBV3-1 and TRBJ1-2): DTAVSQTPKYLVTQMGNDKSIKCEQNLGHDTMYWYKQDSKKFLKIMFSYNNKELIINETVPNRFSPKSPDKAHLNLHINSLELGDSAVYFCASSPGPGGYTFGSGTRLTVV.

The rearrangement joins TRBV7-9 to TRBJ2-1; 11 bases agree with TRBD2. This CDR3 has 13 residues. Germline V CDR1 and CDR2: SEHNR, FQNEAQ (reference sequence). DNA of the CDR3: TGTGCTTCTCTAGCGGGGGGACAGGCTGAGCAGTTCTTC. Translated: CASLAGGQAEQFF.

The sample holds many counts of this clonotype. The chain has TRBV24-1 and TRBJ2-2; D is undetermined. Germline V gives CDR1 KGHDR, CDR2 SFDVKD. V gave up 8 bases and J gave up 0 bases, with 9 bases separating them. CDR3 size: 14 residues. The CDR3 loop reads CATMPTANTGELFF. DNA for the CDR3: TGTGCCACCATGCCGACCGCGAACACCGGGGAGCTGTTTTTT.

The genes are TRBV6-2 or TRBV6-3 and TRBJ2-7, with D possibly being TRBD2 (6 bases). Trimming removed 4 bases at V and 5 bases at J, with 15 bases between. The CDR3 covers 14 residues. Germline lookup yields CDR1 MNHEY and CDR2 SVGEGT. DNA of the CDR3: TGTGCCAGCAGTTGGCTCCGGGAGCTACACGAGCAGTACTTC. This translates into CASSWLRELHEQYF.

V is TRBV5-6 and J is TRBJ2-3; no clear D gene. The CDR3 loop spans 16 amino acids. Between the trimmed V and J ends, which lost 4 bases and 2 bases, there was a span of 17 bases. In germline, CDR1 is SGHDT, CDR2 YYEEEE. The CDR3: CASSLAAQSSTDTQYF. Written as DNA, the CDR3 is TGTGCCAGCAGCCTTGCCGCACAAAGTTCCACAGATACGCAGTATTTT.

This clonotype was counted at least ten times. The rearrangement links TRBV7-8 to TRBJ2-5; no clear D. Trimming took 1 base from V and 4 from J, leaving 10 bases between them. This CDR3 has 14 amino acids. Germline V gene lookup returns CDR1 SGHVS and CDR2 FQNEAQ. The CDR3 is CASSLVAQAETQYF. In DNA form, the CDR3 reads TGTGCCAGCAGCTTAGTGGCCCAGGCAGAGACCCAGTACTTC.

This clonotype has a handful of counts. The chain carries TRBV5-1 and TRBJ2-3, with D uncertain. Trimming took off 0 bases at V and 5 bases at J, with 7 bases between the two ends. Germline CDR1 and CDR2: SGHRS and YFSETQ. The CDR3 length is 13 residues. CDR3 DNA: TGCGCCAGCAGCTTGGGGGCCAAAGATACGCAGTATTTT. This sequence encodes CASSLGAKDTQYF.

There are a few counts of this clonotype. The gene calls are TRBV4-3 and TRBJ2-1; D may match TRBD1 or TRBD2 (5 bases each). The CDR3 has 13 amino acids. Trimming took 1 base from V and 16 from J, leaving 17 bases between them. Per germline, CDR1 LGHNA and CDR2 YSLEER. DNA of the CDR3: TGCGCCAGCAGCCAAGTAGAGGGGCAGGGTCAATTCTTC. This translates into CASSQVEGQGQFF.

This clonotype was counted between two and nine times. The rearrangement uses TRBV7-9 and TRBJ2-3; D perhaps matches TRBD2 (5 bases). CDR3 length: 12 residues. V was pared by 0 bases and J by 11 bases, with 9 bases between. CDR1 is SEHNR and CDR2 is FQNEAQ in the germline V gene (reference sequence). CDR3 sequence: CASSLAAGRQYF. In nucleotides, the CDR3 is TGTGCCAGCAGCTTAGCGGCTGGGAGGCAGTATTTT.

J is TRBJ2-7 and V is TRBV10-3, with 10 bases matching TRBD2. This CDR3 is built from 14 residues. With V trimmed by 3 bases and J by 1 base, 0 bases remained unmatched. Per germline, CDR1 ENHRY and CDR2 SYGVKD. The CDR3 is CAISDSGGSYEQYF. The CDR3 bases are TGTGCCATCAGTGATAGCGGGGGGTCCTACGAGCAGTACTTC.

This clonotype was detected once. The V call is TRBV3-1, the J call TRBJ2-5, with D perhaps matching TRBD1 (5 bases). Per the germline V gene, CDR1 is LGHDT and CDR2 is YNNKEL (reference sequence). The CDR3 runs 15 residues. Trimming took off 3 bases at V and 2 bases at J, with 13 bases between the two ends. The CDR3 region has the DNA TGTGCCAGCAGCCAGACTGCAGGGATTCAAGAGACCCAGTACTTC. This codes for CASSQTAGIQETQYF.

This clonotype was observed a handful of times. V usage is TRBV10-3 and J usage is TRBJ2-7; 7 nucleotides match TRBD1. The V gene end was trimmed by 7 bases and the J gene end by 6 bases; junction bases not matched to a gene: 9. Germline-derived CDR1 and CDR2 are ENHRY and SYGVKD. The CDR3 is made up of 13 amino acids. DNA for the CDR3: TGTGCCATCACTGCGACAGGGACCAGCGAGCAGTACTTC. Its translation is CAITATGTSEQYF.

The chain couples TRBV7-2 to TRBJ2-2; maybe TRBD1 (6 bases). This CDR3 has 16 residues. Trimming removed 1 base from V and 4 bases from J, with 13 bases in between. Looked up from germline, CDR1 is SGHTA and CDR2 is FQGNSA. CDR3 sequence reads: CASSLVQGGTTGELFF. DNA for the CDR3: TGTGCCAGCAGCTTAGTACAGGGTGGGACCACCGGGGAGCTGTTTTTT.

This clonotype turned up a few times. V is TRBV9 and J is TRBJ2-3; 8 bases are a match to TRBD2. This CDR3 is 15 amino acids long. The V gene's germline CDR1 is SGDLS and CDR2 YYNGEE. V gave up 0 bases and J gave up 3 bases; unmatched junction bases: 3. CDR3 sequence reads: CASSVVKRGTDTQYF. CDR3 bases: TGTGCCAGCAGCGTAGTAAAGCGGGGGACAGATACGCAGTATTTT.

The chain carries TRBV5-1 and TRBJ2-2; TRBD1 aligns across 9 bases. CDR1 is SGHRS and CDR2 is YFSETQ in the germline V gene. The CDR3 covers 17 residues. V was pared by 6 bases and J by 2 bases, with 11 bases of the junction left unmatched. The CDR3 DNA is TGCGCCAGCAAGACATATCGGGGACAGGGTAACACCGGGGAGCTGTTTTTT. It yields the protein CASKTYRGQGNTGELFF.

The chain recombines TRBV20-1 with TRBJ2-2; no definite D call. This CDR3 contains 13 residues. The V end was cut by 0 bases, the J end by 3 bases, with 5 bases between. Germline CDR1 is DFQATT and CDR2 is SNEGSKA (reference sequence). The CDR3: CSARDWYTGELFF. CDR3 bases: TGCAGTGCTAGAGATTGGTACACCGGGGAGCTGTTTTTT.

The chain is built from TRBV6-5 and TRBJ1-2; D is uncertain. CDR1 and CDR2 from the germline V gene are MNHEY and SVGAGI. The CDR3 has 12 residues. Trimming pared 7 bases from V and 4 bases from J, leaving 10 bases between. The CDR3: CASKPRSYGYTF. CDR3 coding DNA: TGTGCCAGCAAGCCCAGAAGCTATGGCTACACCTTC.